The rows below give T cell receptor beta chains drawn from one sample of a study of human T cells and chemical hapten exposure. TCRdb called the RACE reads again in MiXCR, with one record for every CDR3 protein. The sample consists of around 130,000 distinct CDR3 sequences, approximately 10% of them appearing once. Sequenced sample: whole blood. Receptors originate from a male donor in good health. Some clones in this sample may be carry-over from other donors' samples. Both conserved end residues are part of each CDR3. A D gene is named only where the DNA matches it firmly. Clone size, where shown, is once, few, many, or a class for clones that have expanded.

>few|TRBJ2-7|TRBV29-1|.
TGCAGCGTTGAAACAGGGGGGGGAGCTGACTACGAGCAGTACTTC
CSVETGGGADYEQYF
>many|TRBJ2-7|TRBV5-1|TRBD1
TGCGCCAGCAGCCGGGACAGAGACTACGAGCAGTACTTC
CASSRDRDYEQYF
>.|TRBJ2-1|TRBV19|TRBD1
TGTGCCAGTAGTAGGGACAGGGGGCCCTACAATGAGCAGTTCTTC
CASSRDRGPYNEQFF
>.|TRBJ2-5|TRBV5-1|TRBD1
TGCGCCAGCAGCTTGGTTGGGGTTCGACAGGGGGAGGGCGAGACCCAGTACTTC
CASSLVGVRQGEGETQYF
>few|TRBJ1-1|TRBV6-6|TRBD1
TGTGCCAGCAGTTACCGAATCCAGGGGGCGAGCACTGAAGCTTTCTTT
CASSYRIQGASTEAFF
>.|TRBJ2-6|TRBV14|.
TGTGCCAGCAGCCAAGATATAGCCGGGCTAGTTCGGGGGGCCAACGTCCTGACTTTC
CASSQDIAGLVRGANVLTF
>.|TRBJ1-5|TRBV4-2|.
TGTGCCAGCAGCCAATCACGGGGAGTTAGCAATCAGCCCCAGCATTTT
CASSQSRGVSNQPQHF
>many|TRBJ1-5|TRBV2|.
TGTGCCGTGGGTATTCAGCCCCAGCATTTT
CAVGIQPQHF
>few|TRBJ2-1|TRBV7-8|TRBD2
TGTGCCAGCAGCTTCACTAGCGGAACGGATGAGCAGTTCTTC
CASSFTSGTDEQFF
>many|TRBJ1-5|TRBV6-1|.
TGTGCCAGCAGTGGGTCAAGGTACAATCAGCCCCAGCATTTT
CASSGSRYNQPQHF